These T cell receptor beta chains were read from a single sample in a study of T cell repertoires in aging, cancer and after chemotherapy. TCRdb processed the multiplex PCR reads anew with MiXCR; each CDR3 protein has one entry. The table records around 4,900 distinct CDR3 sequences, roughly 75% of them present only once. Input material: blood. The receptors derive from a human donor with a solid tumor. Each CDR3 is given with its conserved first and last residue. D genes are given only for firm matches. Not all rows give a size; the values are once, few, many and, for expanded clones, a class.

CDR3aa: CASSYWTGSRNQPQHF
CDR3nt: TGTGCCAGCAGTTACTGGACAGGGAGTCGCAATCAGCCCCAGCATTTT
j_gene: TRBJ1-5
abundance: NA
v_gene: TRBV6-6
d_gene: TRBD1

CDR3aa: CASSQASTENTEAFF
CDR3nt: TGTGCCAGCAGCCAAGCCTCGACCGAGAACACTGAAGCTTTCTTT
j_gene: TRBJ1-1
abundance: NA
v_gene: TRBV7-2
d_gene: NA

CDR3aa: CASSFDSSASYEQYF
CDR3nt: TGTGCCAGCAGCTTTGACAGCAGTGCAAGCTACGAGCAGTACTTC
j_gene: TRBJ2-7
abundance: NA
v_gene: TRBV11-3
d_gene: NA

CDR3aa: CSAGPRDTQYF
CDR3nt: TGCAGTGCGGGCCCGAGAGATACGCAGTATTTT
j_gene: TRBJ2-3
abundance: NA
v_gene: TRBV20-1
d_gene: NA

CDR3aa: CASSADRGPGEAFF
CDR3nt: TGTGCCAGCAGTGCCGACAGGGGGCCTGGTGAAGCTTTCTTT
j_gene: TRBJ1-1
abundance: NA
v_gene: TRBV6-4
d_gene: TRBD1

CDR3aa: CASSFRSSTEAFF
CDR3nt: TGTGCCAGCAGCTTCAGAAGTTCCACTGAAGCTTTCTTT
j_gene: TRBJ1-1
abundance: NA
v_gene: TRBV7-2
d_gene: NA

CDR3aa: CASSSNIAAQPQHF
CDR3nt: TGTGCCAGCAGTTCAAACATAGCGGCTCAGCCCCAGCATTTT
j_gene: TRBJ1-5
abundance: NA
v_gene: TRBV6-5
d_gene: NA

CDR3aa: CASSLVSGAVEKLFF
CDR3nt: TGTGCCAGCAGCTTAGTATCGGGGGCGGTTGAAAAACTGTTTTTT
j_gene: TRBJ1-4
abundance: few
v_gene: TRBV7-2
d_gene: NA

CDR3aa: CASSPAGTIKTEAFF
CDR3nt: TGTGCCAGCAGCCCAGCCGGGACAATTAAAACTGAAGCTTTCTTT
j_gene: TRBJ1-1
abundance: NA
v_gene: TRBV7-9
d_gene: NA

CDR3aa: CASSYDTGELFF
CDR3nt: TGTGCCAGCAGCTATGACACCGGGGAGCTGTTTTTT
j_gene: TRBJ2-2
abundance: few
v_gene: TRBV7-2
d_gene: NA

CDR3aa: CASSPPPGLSSPRQYF
CDR3nt: TGTGCCAGCAGCCCCCCACCGGGACTATCGTCCCCCAGGCAGTACTTC
j_gene: TRBJ2-7
abundance: NA
v_gene: TRBV7-6
d_gene: TRBD2

CDR3aa: CASSIGTGGVGSTEAFF
CDR3nt: TGTGCCAGTAGTATAGGGACAGGGGGCGTCGGGAGTACTGAAGCTTTCTTT
j_gene: TRBJ1-1
abundance: NA
v_gene: TRBV19
d_gene: TRBD1

CDR3aa: CATLARDDYGGTEAFF
CDR3nt: TGTGCCACCCTCGCTAGGGACGACTACGGGGGTACTGAAGCTTTCTTT
j_gene: TRBJ1-1
abundance: NA
v_gene: TRBV6-5
d_gene: NA

CDR3aa: CASRLTGNTEAFF
CDR3nt: TGTGCCAGCAGACTGACAGGGAACACTGAAGCTTTCTTT
j_gene: TRBJ1-1
abundance: NA
v_gene: TRBV12-3/TRBV12-4
d_gene: NA

CDR3aa: CASSLQPGLATLEQYF
CDR3nt: TGCGCCAGCAGCTTGCAACCGGGACTAGCAACCCTCGAGCAGTACTTC
j_gene: TRBJ2-7
abundance: NA
v_gene: TRBV5-1
d_gene: TRBD2

CDR3aa: CASSGHLQGASGQPQHF
CDR3nt: TGTGCCAGTAGTGGCCACCTACAGGGGGCGTCGGGTCAGCCCCAGCATTTT
j_gene: TRBJ1-5
abundance: NA
v_gene: TRBV19
d_gene: TRBD1

CDR3aa: CASSYGLEMNTEAFF
CDR3nt: TGTGCCAGCAGTTATGGGTTGGAGATGAACACTGAAGCTTTCTTT
j_gene: TRBJ1-1
abundance: NA
v_gene: TRBV6-2/TRBV6-3
d_gene: NA

CDR3aa: CASSRGQANYGYTF
CDR3nt: TGTGCCAGCAGCCGGGGGCAGGCGAACTATGGCTACACCTTC
j_gene: TRBJ1-2
abundance: few
v_gene: TRBV7-9
d_gene: NA